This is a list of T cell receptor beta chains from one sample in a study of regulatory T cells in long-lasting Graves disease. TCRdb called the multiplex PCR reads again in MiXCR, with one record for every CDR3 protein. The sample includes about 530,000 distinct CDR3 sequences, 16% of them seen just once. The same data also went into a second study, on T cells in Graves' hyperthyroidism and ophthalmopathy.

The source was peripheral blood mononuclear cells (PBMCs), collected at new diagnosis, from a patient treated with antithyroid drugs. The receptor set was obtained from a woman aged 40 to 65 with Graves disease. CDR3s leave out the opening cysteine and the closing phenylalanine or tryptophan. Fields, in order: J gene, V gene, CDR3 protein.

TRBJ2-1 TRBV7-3 ASSYTGTGINEQF
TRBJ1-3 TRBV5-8 ASSLTLTSSGNTIY
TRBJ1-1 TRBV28 ASSRGGGYTEAF
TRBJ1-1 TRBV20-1 SAPIGGTLMNTEAF
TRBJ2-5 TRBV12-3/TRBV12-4 ATAEGPGETQY
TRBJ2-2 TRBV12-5 ASGSPPGTLFTGELF
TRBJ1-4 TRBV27 ASSNSPGGEKLF
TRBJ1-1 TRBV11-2 ASSSDRMDTEAF
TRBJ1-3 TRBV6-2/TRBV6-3 ASRKGTGAGNTIY
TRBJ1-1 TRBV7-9 ASSLASGQGATEAF
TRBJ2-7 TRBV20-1 SASSGDRGLYEQY
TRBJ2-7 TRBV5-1 ASSSSPAGGHYEQY
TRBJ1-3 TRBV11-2 ASSLGTGSGNTIY
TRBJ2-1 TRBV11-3 ASSALNWGSYNEQF
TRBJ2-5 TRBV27 ASGGDWQETQY
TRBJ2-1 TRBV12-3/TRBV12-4 ASSLQGHNEQF
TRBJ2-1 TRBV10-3 AIRKGWGRGNEQF
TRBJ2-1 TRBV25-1 ASRSLGGGNNEQF
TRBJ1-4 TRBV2 ASSAGRGPNEKLF
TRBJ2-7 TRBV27 ASSPLSGGEVSYEQY